This T cell receptor beta chain was documented in a study of PD-1 blockade in classical Hodgkin lymphoma. The table came from immunoSEQ multiplex PCR; TCRdb's copy has only in-frame clones and leaves some out. The data contain about 85,000 clones, about 93% of them seen just once; the ten biggest clones take up 2.6%. CDR3 size: 22 residues. Relapse after autologous stem cell transplantation occurred in every patient, and brentuximab vedotin exposure varied. The specimen was peripheral blood mononuclear cells (PBMCs), collected before the second cycle of nivolumab. This chain connects TRBV21-1 to TRBJ2-6; the table's D call TRBD1 went unverified against the DNA. TRBV21-1 is a pseudogene. The receptor comes from a human donor with classical Hodgkin lymphoma. The CDR3 DNA is TGTGCCAGCAGCAACTACCCCAGGGACAGGGTTCCATCCTCTTCTGGGGCCAACGTCCTGACTTTC. This codes for CASSNYPRDRVPSSSGANVLTF.